This is a list of T cell receptor beta chains from one sample in a study of T-cell reconstitution after alpha-beta-depleted transplantation in children. Each CDR3 protein gets one entry after TCRdb re-called the PCR reads with MiXCR. The data hold a few hundred thousand distinct CDR3 sequences, with about a tenth observed a single time. Specimen: PBMCs, collected before TCRalphabeta/CD19-depleted stem cell transplant. These TCRs come from a boy in the first two years of life with acute myeloid leukemia, due to receive a stem cell transplant. Both conserved end residues are trimmed from each CDR3.

TRBV5-1	ASSSGAFTDTQY
TRBV10-3	AISSGSLNYGYT
TRBV5-1	ASSLRTGGTGELF
TRBV6-5	ASSYNADTQY
TRBV23-1	ASSQPPVLGGNQPQH
TRBV7-8	ASSRSSSSYNEQF
TRBV29-1	SVLPDPPDEAF
TRBV21-1	ASSNTKTDDGYT
TRBV7-2	ASSFSGTEAF
TRBV6-5	ASSYLGTGGLNEKLF
TRBV18	ASSPTSGGPTQETQY
TRBV7-8	ASSLLLGRGEQF
TRBV4-3	ASSQVGGGTEAF
TRBV20-1	SARDGGGVNTEAF
TRBV6-2/TRBV6-3	ASSYEGAGQPQH
TRBV28	ASSFGQSTDTQY
TRBV6-1	ASSDPGQGLYNEQF
TRBV7-9	ASSLVAGQGNTGELF
TRBV3-1	ASSQASVQETQY
TRBV20-1	SASVGVAGAIHTTDTQY
TRBV11-1	ASSLAPRSSGQY
TRBV6-1	ASRNLGPPTPYEQY
TRBV20-1	SKHTRSTDTQY
TRBV4-2	ASSQDSRLASYNEQF
TRBV7-2	ASSPRLAEGYEQY
TRBV3-1	ASSFWGANNEQF
TRBV11-2	ASSPRVWETQY
TRBV12-3/TRBV12-4	ASSYRGQGSPLH
TRBV20-1	SARDPRRTFTDTQY
TRBV7-2	ASSTDQGLHGYT
TRBV12-3/TRBV12-4	ASSKPGQWLLTSTDTQY
TRBV2	ASRRGLAGGTYEQY
TRBV28	ASSFGRPDQY
TRBV20-1	SASKPSRDQETQY
TRBV18	ASSPLTGGWYGYT
TRBV7-3	ASSWDDSTDTQY
TRBV7-3	ASSFPGTSNTQY
TRBV4-2	ASSQADRGRTYEQY
TRBV4-3	ASSQVAGDPDTQY
TRBV11-3	ASSLDHVGGTYEQY
TRBV4-2	ASSPCLPGTSGRYEQY
TRBV6-1	ASSPGRFQETQY
TRBV7-2	ASSLNPREQY
TRBV28	ASTHGGPPQETQY
TRBV7-3	ASSSSSGRIQETQY
TRBV7-6	ASSTRTSGGGTDTQY
TRBV28	ASTETNQPQH